This T cell receptor (beta chain) was identified in a study of cytomegalovirus exposure and HLA in healthy donors (TCRdb year 2017). About the study as a whole: In an earlier analysis of 550 to 750 of the donors, around 290 Gb of sequence data and approximately 120 million unique TCR beta sequences from about 179 million T cells were reported. A later analysis re-examined previously published TCR beta repertoires from over 500 donors and added high-resolution HLA genotyping to investigate patterns of TCR occurrence. In the later analysis, no new phenotypic data were used to find candidate immune exposures; instead, reliance was placed on TCR beta sequences and their occurrence across donors. Donor age, sex, ethnicity and CMV serostatus were compiled together with the repertoire data. Of the roughly 430 genotyped donors, around 81% fell in the genetic ancestry cluster associated with self-reported Caucasian donors. The aim of the study was to test whether cataloging public T cell receptors could identify signatures of past pathogen exposure. To predict cytomegalovirus infection status, the study brought together high-throughput TCR immunosequencing, statistical association of individual TCRs with disease status, and machine learning. Approximately 330 gigabases of sequencing data and roughly 80 million unique TCR sequences made up an early release that covered 500 to 650 HLA-typed donors. An earlier analysis of several hundred of the donors used high-throughput TCR beta sequencing to judge whether each TCR beta V gene segment behaved as functional or pseudogenic. Typing coverage differed by locus: A, B, C, DRB1 and DQB1 were typed in roughly 620-640 donors, DQA1 in 522, DPA1 in some 610, and DPB1 in 472. On average, 235,054 unique TCR beta nucleotide sequences were sequenced per donor among about 400 genotyped donors of the cohort, with approximately 18% of those sequences being non-productive. Because of strong linkage in the cohort, 4 to 6 DR-DQ haplotypes were treated as single units for association and clustering. Using immunosequencing, the study profiled T cell repertoires from 666 subjects and related those repertoires to cytomegalovirus serostatus. Both class I and class II loci were covered by HLA typing, at four-digit resolution. In a later genetic analysis, genome-wide SNP genotypes for 398 of the 666 donors were used, and that subset was treated as a discovery cohort. Every repertoire in the discovery cohort had been generated on one and the same sequencing platform. In addition to the first cohort of about 650 subjects, a separate validation cohort of some 120 different subjects was used. Summary of the overall study and its limitations: Linkage disequilibrium might explain the correlated functional status among segregating V segments, but an unknown experimental factor could not be ruled out. In a later analysis, HLA-associated TCR beta chains were found to be more clonally expanded and to have lower generation probabilities than equally common non-associated chains. Roughly uniform sequencing depth across donors was assumed in presence/absence analyses, although this assumption may not hold. Several of the top co-occurrence clusters appeared to be linked to parvovirus B19, influenza, CMV and Epstein-Barr virus, according to a later analysis. The classifier was reported to diagnose cytomegalovirus status with high specificity and sensitivity in both the original cohort and the validation cohort. A further reported finding was that TCR beta sequences accurately predicted the HLA-A and HLA-B alleles for most subjects in the first cohort. An association between a missense DCLRE1C variant and V-gene and J-gene trimming of TCR beta chains was found in a later genetic analysis and replicated in an independent cohort. Some IMGT-functional V segments, including TRBV6-2 and TRBV6-3, could not be distinguished by the 87-base-pair reads and were therefore excluded. HLA typing was unavailable for some donors at each locus, so association tests used only the typed subset. A group of highly shared sequence variants was considered likely to be a technical artifact of the sequencing pipeline. In a later analysis, 15,000 to 20,000 TCR beta sequences were associated with specific HLA alleles at a false discovery rate of 0.05. While some public TCRs were present in many individuals, most TCR sequences turned up only very rarely across donors. In vitro tests confirmed that a few of the cytomegalovirus-associated TCR beta chains recognize cytomegalovirus antigens. In a later analysis, most CMV-associated TCR beta chains were found to appear HLA-restricted, with HLA associations seemingly driven largely by CMV exposure. When HLA alleles, especially DR and DQ, strongly co-occurred, TCR associations were difficult to assign to individual alleles. Broadly in line with IMGT annotations, most TCR beta V segments showed up in productive rearrangements about 90% or about 30% of the time in an earlier analysis of approximately 640 of the donors. For the cohort, immune exposure information was limited to CMV serostatus. In a later analysis, the rate of TCR association differed among HLA loci, with DRB1 alleles having the most associated TCRs and HLA-C alleles having the fewest. The study gave a list of 150 to 200 TCR beta chains associated with cytomegalovirus. According to a later genetic analysis, donors in an Asian-associated ancestry cluster had fewer N-insertions in productive TCRs than the approximately 650-donor mean. Some 15 rarely observed V segments, including chromosome 9 orphons, were excluded from the earlier analysis of some 590 of the donors because counts were too low. In this cohort, only TCR beta chains were sequenced, and detectable features were limited by the absence of alpha or paired-chain data. It was suggested by the authors that the approach could potentially be generalized to other disease states and immunological phenotypes.

In total, fewer than 750 healthy bone marrow donors made up the cohort. All cohort members were sampled while nominally healthy, although unrecorded immune exposures were likely present. The donor tested CMV seronegative and was one of the 352 seronegative cohort members. Each donor provided a peripheral blood sample, and peripheral blood mononuclear cells were used for TCR beta sequencing. The Qiagen DNeasy Blood Extraction Kit was used to extract genomic DNA from the blood cell samples. To prepare the library, the immunoSEQ multiplex PCR assay was applied. A mixture of 60 forward primers for TCR Vbeta segments and 13 reverse primers for TCR Jbeta segments was used in the multiplex PCR. Amplification of the CDR3 region of rearranged TCR beta genes was performed with a multiplex PCR assay on genomic DNA. The amplified TCR beta libraries were sequenced on the Illumina HiSeq System as 87-base-pair reads. The original methods were these. A later analysis counted some 80 million unique TCR beta chains across the 700 or so repertoires, and about 10 million of these chains were shared by at least two donors. To remove PCR and sequencing errors, raw reads were error-corrected and collapsed into unique sequences using a nearest-neighbor algorithm that merged closely related sequences. Alignment of CDR3 sequences to IMGT reference sequences was used to assign V, D and J gene segments. For a sequence to be retained, at least a six-nucleotide match to both a V gene segment and a J gene segment was required. Rearrangements were classified as productive when the CDR3 lacked stop codons and remained in frame with V and J, and all other rearrangements were classified as non-productive. CDR3 was defined by IMGT convention, running from the second conserved V-encoded cysteine to the conserved J-encoded phenylalanine. Sequences without an unambiguous match to a single V gene segment were excluded from the earlier analysis of almost 600 of the donors. An earlier analysis of several hundred of the donors called V segments functional above 56.7% productive rearrangements and segregating when the between-donor standard deviation exceeded 5%. To diagnose cytomegalovirus status from the catalog of TCR beta chain sequences, a statistical classification framework was built. V and J gene assignment, in a later analysis, came from comparing TCR nucleotide sequences with IMGT/GENE-DB human TR gene sequences. A later analysis assigned CDR3 sequences and most-parsimonious VDJ recombination scenarios with the TCRdist pipeline. A later analysis defined each TCR beta chain by its CDR3 amino acid sequence plus V-gene family, and excluded reads lacking a unique V-gene family. As a way to deal with suspected cross-contamination and a sequencing artifact, a later analysis dropped hundreds of nucleotide sequences that were highly shared and had low generation probability. In a later analysis, a clonal expansion index was calculated for each public chain from normalized within-repertoire ranks of inferred template counts. A later analysis computed generation probabilities with a VDJ recombination model fitted to out-of-frame rearrangements, and checked the results against IGoR. In a later analysis, TCR-TCR, TCR-HLA and TCR-CMV co-occurrence was scored with hypergeometric tests, and a repertoire-size bias correction was applied to TCR pairs. In a later analysis, false discovery rates were estimated by permuting HLA or CMV assignments 20 times. A later analysis grouped co-occurring TCRs with DBSCAN, adding TCRdist sequence similarity when clustering within HLA-allele-positive subsets. Repertoires with fewer than 30,000 or more than 120,000 public chains were left out of co-occurrence clustering, as were about five repertoires with anomalous nucleotide sharing. TCRdb holds this immuneACCESS table with in-frame rearrangements only. Some clones are missing; in checked studies, unresolved V genes explain under half, and the rest has no known cause. The DNA was the basis for D and trimming; V, J and clone size are from that table. The sample includes approximately 75,000 clones, with 60% to 85% observed a single time. The top ten clones comprise about 1.1% of the sample.

The germline ends are 18 bases apart after V is trimmed by 4 bases and J by 5 bases. There are 15 amino acids in the CDR3, from cysteine to phenylalanine inclusive. Only the CDR3 DNA stays, 45 bases, in frame from base 1. According to the germline V gene (reference sequence), CDR1 reads SGHNT and CDR2 reads YYREEE. Concerning this clone itself: The antigen it recognizes is unknown. Base qualities were left out, and no much larger clone turns up one base away.

Sequences were obtained from PBMCs. This TCR came from a male donor in good health and CMV-seronegative. The rearrangement combines TRBV5-4 with TRBJ1-1; perhaps TRBD1 is the D gene, with 6 bases matching. CDR3 protein: CASSPPGGPRTEAFF. In nucleotide form, the sequence is TGTGCCAGCAGCCCTCCCGGGGGGCCCCGAACTGAAGCTTTCTTT.